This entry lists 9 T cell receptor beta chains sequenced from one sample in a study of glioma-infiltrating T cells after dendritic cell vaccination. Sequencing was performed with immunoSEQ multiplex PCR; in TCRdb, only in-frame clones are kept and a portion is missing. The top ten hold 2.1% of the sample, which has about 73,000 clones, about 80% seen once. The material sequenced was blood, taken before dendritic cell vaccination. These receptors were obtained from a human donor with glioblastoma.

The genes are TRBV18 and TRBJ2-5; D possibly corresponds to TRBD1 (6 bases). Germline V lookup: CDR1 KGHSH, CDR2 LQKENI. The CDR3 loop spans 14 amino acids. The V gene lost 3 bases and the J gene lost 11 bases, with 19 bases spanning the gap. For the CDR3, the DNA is TGTGCCAGCTCACCCCTCCAGGGGTCCGGGCAGCAGTACTTC. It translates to CASSPLQGSGQQYF.

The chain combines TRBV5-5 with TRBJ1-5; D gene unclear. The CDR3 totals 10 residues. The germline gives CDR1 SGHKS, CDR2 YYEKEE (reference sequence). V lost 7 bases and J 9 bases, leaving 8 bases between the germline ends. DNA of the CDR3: TGTGCCAGCCCCCGGGGGCCCCAGCATTTT. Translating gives CASPRGPQHF.

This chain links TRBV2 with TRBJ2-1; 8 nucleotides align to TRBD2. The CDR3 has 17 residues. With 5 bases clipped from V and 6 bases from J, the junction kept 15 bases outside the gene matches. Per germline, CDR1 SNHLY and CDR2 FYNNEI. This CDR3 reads CASSRGGFSGSSNEQFF. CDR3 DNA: TGTGCCAGCAGTCGGGGGGGGTTTTCGGGATCTAGCAATGAGCAGTTCTTC. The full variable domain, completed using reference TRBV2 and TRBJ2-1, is EPEVTQTPSHQVTQMGQEVILRCVPISNHLYFYWYRQILGQKVEFLVSFYNNEISEKSEIFDDQFSVERPDGSNFTLKIRSTKLEDSAMYFCASSRGGFSGSSNEQFFGPGTRLTVL.

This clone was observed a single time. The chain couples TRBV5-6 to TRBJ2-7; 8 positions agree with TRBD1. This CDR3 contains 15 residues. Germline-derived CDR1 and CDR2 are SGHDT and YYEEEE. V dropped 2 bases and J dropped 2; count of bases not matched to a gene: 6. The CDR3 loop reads CASSLGQGKTYEQYV. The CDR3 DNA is TGTGCCAGCAGCTTAGGACAGGGTAAAACCTACGAGCAGTACGTC.

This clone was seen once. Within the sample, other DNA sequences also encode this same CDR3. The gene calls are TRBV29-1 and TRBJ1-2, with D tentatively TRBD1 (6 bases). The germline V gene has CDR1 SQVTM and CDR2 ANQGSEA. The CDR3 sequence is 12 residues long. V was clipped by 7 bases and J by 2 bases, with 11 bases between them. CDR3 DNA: TGCAGCGCCCGGACAGAAAACTATGGCTACACCTTC. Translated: CSARTENYGYTF.

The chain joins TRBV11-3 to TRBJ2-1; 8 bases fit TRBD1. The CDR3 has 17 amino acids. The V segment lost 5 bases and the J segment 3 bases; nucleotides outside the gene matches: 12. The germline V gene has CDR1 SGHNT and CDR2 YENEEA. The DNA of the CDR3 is TGTGCCAGCAGCGCAAGAAGGACAGGGCCGGGCTACAATGAGCAGTTCTTC. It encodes CASSARRTGPGYNEQFF.

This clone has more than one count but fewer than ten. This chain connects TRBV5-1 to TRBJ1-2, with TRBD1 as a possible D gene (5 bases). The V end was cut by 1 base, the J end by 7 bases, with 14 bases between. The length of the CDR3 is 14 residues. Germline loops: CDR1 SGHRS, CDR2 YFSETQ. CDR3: CASSLTQTAAGYTF. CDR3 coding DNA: TGCGCCAGCAGCTTGACCCAGACAGCTGCTGGCTACACCTTC.

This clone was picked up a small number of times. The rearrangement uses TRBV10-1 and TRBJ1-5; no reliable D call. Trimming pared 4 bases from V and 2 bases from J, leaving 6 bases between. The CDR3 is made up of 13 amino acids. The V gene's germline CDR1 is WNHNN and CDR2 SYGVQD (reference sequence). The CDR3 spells CASSAIGNQPQHF. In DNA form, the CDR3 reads TGCGCCAGCAGTGCCATTGGCAATCAGCCCCAGCATTTT.

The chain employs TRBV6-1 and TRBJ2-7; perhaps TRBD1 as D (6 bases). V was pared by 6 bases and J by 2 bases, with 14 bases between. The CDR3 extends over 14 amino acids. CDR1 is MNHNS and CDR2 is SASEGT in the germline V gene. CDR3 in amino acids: CASRQGSDTYEQYV. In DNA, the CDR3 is TGTGCCAGCAGACAGGGATCTGACACCTACGAGCAGTACGTC.